These 27 T cell receptor beta chains were sequenced from one sample in a study of OX40 agonist ivuxolimab in advanced cancers. This table comes from immunoSEQ multiplex PCR, and its TCRdb copy is limited to in-frame clones, with some not included. The table has about 88,000 clones, more than 80% seen once. Sample: CD4+ or CD8+ T cells sorted from blood, taken in a trial of the OX40 agonist ivuxolimab. The receptor set was obtained from an adult with an advanced solid tumor such as melanoma, head and neck, liver or kidney cancer.

This chain links TRBV6-4 with TRBJ2-1; a possible D gene is TRBD1 (6 bases). V was trimmed by 5 bases and J by 1 base, leaving 12 bases between them. CDR1 and CDR2 (germline): MRHNA, SNTAGT. This CDR3 region has 15 residues. In DNA, the CDR3 is TGTGCCAGCAGTTCAGGGGTAGGATCCTACAATGAGCAGTTCTTC. This gives the protein CASSSGVGSYNEQFF.

The genes are TRBV7-9 and TRBJ2-7; the D is unclear. The CDR3 totals 13 residues. The V end was cut by 2 bases, the J end by 3 bases, with 8 bases between. CDR1 and CDR2 from the germline V gene are SEHNR and FQNEAQ (reference sequence). CDR3 DNA: TGTGCCAGCAGCTTATCAAATTACTACGAGCAGTACGTC. This codes for CASSLSNYYEQYV.

The V call is TRBV5-1, the J call TRBJ1-1, with D unresolved. Looked up from germline, CDR1 is SGHRS and CDR2 is YFSETQ. This CDR3 has 13 residues. Trimming removed 3 bases from V and 2 bases from J, with 8 bases in between. CDR3 sequence reads: CASSWNRNTEAFF. The CDR3 DNA reads TGCGCCAGCAGCTGGAACAGAAACACTGAAGCTTTCTTT.

The genes are TRBV11-2 and TRBJ1-2; 7 bases fit TRBD1. Trimming took 9 bases from V and 8 from J; bases not matched to a gene: 12. The germline V gene has CDR1 SGHAT and CDR2 FQNNGV. This CDR3 region has 13 residues. CDR3 protein: CARVFDRAVGYTF. CDR3 sequence (DNA): TGTGCCAGGGTGTTCGACAGGGCGGTAGGCTACACCTTC.

This CDR3 reads CASSVMDSTNYGYTF. For the CDR3, the DNA is TGTGCCAGCAGTGTTATGGACTCCACTAACTATGGCTACACCTTC. This chain connects TRBV6-1 to TRBJ1-2; the D is unclear. The CDR3 has 15 residues. The ends were cut back, 4 bases at V and 0 bases at J, with 12 bases in the middle. Germline V gene lookup returns CDR1 MNHNS and CDR2 SASEGT.

This clone showed up just once. The genes are TRBV5-4 and TRBJ2-7; possibly TRBD2 for D (6 bases). The CDR3 is 14 residues long. CDR1 is SGHNT and CDR2 is YYREEE in the germline V gene (reference sequence). The germline V and J ends were trimmed by 0 bases and 1 base, with 8 bases remaining between them. CDR3 sequence (DNA): TGTGCCAGCAGCTTGGACGGGGGTTCCTACGAGCAGTACTTC. Its protein product is CASSLDGGSYEQYF.

This chain joins TRBV10-3 and TRBJ1-1, with a possible D match to TRBD1 (5 bases). CDR1 and CDR2 (germline): ENHRY, SYGVKD. The CDR3 extends over 13 amino acids. The V gene lost 6 bases and the J gene lost 3 bases, with 11 bases spanning the gap. The CDR3 sequence is CAIRRGLYTEAFF. CDR3 nucleotide sequence: TGTGCCATCAGGCGGGGGTTGTACACTGAAGCTTTCTTT.

The V call is TRBV27, the J call TRBJ2-2; possibly TRBD2 for D (5 bases). Trimming left V 6 bases short and J 9 bases short, with 14 bases between. The CDR3 contains 13 residues. Germline V gene sequence: CDR1 MNHEY, CDR2 SMNVEV (reference sequence). The CDR3 sequence is CASSRTIGRELFF. CDR3 DNA: TGTGCCAGCAGCAGAACGATCGGGAGGGAGCTGTTTTTT.

The V and J genes are TRBV11-2 and TRBJ2-1; D is ambiguous. The CDR3 contains 11 residues. Germline values: CDR1 SGHAT, CDR2 FQNNGV. V was trimmed by 6 bases and J by 2 bases, leaving 2 bases between them. The CDR3 here is CASSTYNEQFF. CDR3 DNA: TGTGCCAGCAGTACCTACAATGAGCAGTTCTTC.

The chain recombines TRBV18 with TRBJ1-1; D possibly corresponds to TRBD1 (6 bases). The length of the CDR3 is 12 residues. Trimming took 2 bases from V and 8 from J, leaving 9 bases between them. Per the germline V gene, CDR1 is KGHSH and CDR2 is LQKENI. The CDR3 loop is CASSPYDREAFF. The CDR3 DNA is TGTGCCAGCTCACCATACGACAGGGAAGCTTTCTTT.

The rearrangement links TRBV6-6 to TRBJ1-2, with 8 bases fitting TRBD1. The germline V gene has CDR1 MNHNY and CDR2 SVGAGI (reference sequence). This CDR3 comprises 16 residues. Germline trimming cut 2 bases from V and 7 bases from J; bases unmatched to any gene: 12. The CDR3 reads CASSYDSPGQEFGYTF. CDR3 coding DNA: TGTGCCAGCAGTTACGACAGCCCGGGACAGGAGTTTGGCTACACCTTC.

The J gene is TRBJ2-5, the V gene TRBV27; 10 bases fit TRBD2. Near its end, the DNA agrees better with TRBJ2-7, so the J call may be wrong. The CDR3 is 15 amino acids. CDR1 is MNHEY and CDR2 is SMNVEV in the germline V gene (reference sequence). The CDR3 DNA reads TGTGCCAGCAGTTCAATAGCGGGAGGTATTCACGAGCAGTACTTC. Amino acid sequence: CASSSIAGGIHEQYF.

The chain employs TRBV5-1 and TRBJ2-7; 7 bases agree with TRBD1. V was clipped by 3 bases and J by 3 bases; unmatched bases: 3. Per germline, CDR1 SGHRS and CDR2 YFSETQ. CDR3 length equals 13 residues. CDR3 sequence reads: CASSYQGDYEQYF. The CDR3 nucleotides read TGCGCCAGCAGCTACCAGGGGGACTACGAGCAGTACTTC.

This clone occurred once. The chain employs TRBV7-8 and TRBJ2-1, with no clear D. Trimming left V 1 base short and J 0 bases short, with 10 bases between. Germline V gene sequence: CDR1 SGHVS, CDR2 FQNEAQ. The CDR3 is made up of 16 amino acids. CDR3 protein: CASSLVFRSSYNEQFF. The CDR3 DNA is TGTGCCAGCAGCTTAGTTTTCCGGAGCTCCTACAATGAGCAGTTCTTC.

The table lists this clone with a few counts. The V call is TRBV5-1, the J call TRBJ1-5; TRBD1 might be the D (5 bases). Trimming stripped 0 bases from V and 4 bases from J, with 11 bases between. CDR1 is SGHRS and CDR2 is YFSETQ in the germline V gene. The length of the CDR3 is 15 residues. Here the CDR3 DNA reads TGCGCCAGCAGCTTGGCCGGTAGGGGAAATCAGCCCCAGCATTTT. Its protein product is CASSLAGRGNQPQHF.

The gene calls are TRBV4-1 and TRBJ2-7; D possibly corresponds to TRBD2 (7 bases). From germline, CDR1 is MGHRA and CDR2 YSYEKL. CDR3 size: 14 residues. The V end was cut by 1 base, the J end by 8 bases, with 15 bases between. In nucleotides, the CDR3 is TGCGCCAGCAGCCAAGTCGGGGGGACAAACAAGCAGTACGTC. Amino acids: CASSQVGGTNKQYV.

This clone was counted a single time. J is TRBJ1-2 and V is TRBV5-5, with 7 bases lining up with TRBD1. This CDR3 comprises 17 residues. The J segment lost 7 bases and the V segment lost 0 bases, leaving 15 bases of the junction unmatched. CDR1 and CDR2 (germline): SGHKS, YYEKEE (reference sequence). CDR3 loop: CASSLGFGQAPRGGYTF. CDR3 nucleotide sequence: TGTGCCAGCAGCTTGGGGTTCGGACAGGCCCCGAGGGGTGGCTACACCTTC.

The CDR3 sequence is CSVEGGRSVDTQYF. CDR3 in DNA: TGCAGCGTTGAGGGGGGGCGGTCGGTTGATACGCAGTATTTT. The chain uses TRBV29-1 and TRBJ2-3; D perhaps matches TRBD2 (7 bases). The CDR3 totals 14 residues. V lost 3 bases to trimming and J lost 6 bases, with 16 bases between them. CDR1 is SQVTM and CDR2 is ANQGSEA in the germline V gene.

This clone occurred a few times. The rearrangement links TRBV18 to TRBJ2-1, with no clear D. CDR3 length equals 13 residues. CDR1 and CDR2 from the germline V gene are KGHSH and LQKENI. Trimming removed 5 bases from V and 4 bases from J, with 9 bases in between. DNA for the CDR3: TGTGCCAGCTCATCGGACGGGTACAATGAGCAGTTCTTC. The encoded protein is CASSSDGYNEQFF.

This chain joins TRBV18 and TRBJ2-5, with D perhaps TRBD1 (6 bases). The CDR3 is 15 amino acids. Germline V CDR1 and CDR2: KGHSH, LQKENI. V was pared by 0 bases and J by 2 bases, with 10 bases between. CDR3 sequence (DNA): TGTGCCAGCTCACCACCCAGGACAGCACAAGAGACCCAGTACTTC. It yields the protein CASSPPRTAQETQYF.

The CDR3 spells CASSLQGISPLHF. The CDR3 bases are TGTGCCAGCAGTTTACAGGGGATTTCACCCCTCCACTTT. V gene TRBV28 combines with J gene TRBJ1-6; tentative D call: TRBD1 (6 bases). CDR3 length equals 13 residues. V was clipped by 2 bases and J by 9 bases, with 8 bases between them. The germline CDR1 and CDR2 sequences are MDHEN and SYDVKM.

The J gene is TRBJ1-2, the V gene TRBV29-1, with a tentative D call TRBD1 (6 bases). Trimming stripped 8 bases from V and 3 bases from J, with 10 bases between. The germline V gene has CDR1 SQVTM and CDR2 ANQGSEA. This CDR3 is built from 11 residues. The CDR3 nucleotides are TGCAGCCTGGGGGCAGACTATGGCTACACCTTC. Translated, it gives CSLGADYGYTF.

The J gene is TRBJ1-1, the V gene TRBV6-5, with 8 nucleotides matching TRBD1. V dropped 3 bases and J dropped 1; count of bases not matched to a gene: 4. Germline CDR1 is MNHEY and CDR2 is SVGAGI. This CDR3 is 15 amino acids long. The CDR3 is CASSYQGAANTEAFF. CDR3 DNA: TGTGCCAGCAGTTATCAGGGGGCGGCGAACACTGAAGCTTTCTTT.

This sequence joins TRBV5-5 and TRBJ1-2, with a possible D match to TRBD1 (6 bases). The CDR3 loop spans 15 amino acids. The ends were cut back, 4 bases at V and 5 bases at J, with 18 bases in the middle. Germline V CDR1 and CDR2: SGHKS, YYEKEE (reference sequence). CDR3 in amino acids: CASSLRQDRLYGYTF. CDR3 DNA sequence: TGTGCCAGCAGCCTAAGACAGGACCGGCTATATGGCTACACCTTC.

The rearrangement joins TRBV29-1 to TRBJ2-3, with TRBD2 matching over 8 bases. CDR3 size: 14 residues. The germline V gene has CDR1 SQVTM and CDR2 ANQGSEA. Unmatched junction bases numbered 6, after V lost 6 bases and J lost 1 base. CDR3 in DNA: TGCAGCGTCCGCGGGGGGTACGGCACAGATACGCAGTATTTT. Residues: CSVRGGYGTDTQYF.

V and J are TRBV18 and TRBJ2-7; unclear D gene. The CDR3 is 14 amino acids. V lost 0 bases, J lost 2 bases, and 8 bases lay in between. Germline V gene sequence: CDR1 KGHSH, CDR2 LQKENI. The DNA for the CDR3 is TGTGCCAGCTCACCACCGGCAGGTACCTACGAGCAGTACTTC. This gives the protein CASSPPAGTYEQYF.

This clone has a single count. The genes are TRBV18 and TRBJ2-7; TRBD2 matches at 8 bases. Germline-derived CDR1 and CDR2 are KGHSH and LQKENI. This CDR3 has 17 amino acids. V lost 2 bases to trimming and J lost 2 bases; unmatched junction nucleotides: 11. The CDR3 here is CASSPRAAGGTTYEQYF. In DNA form, the CDR3 reads TGTGCCAGCTCACCAAGGGCGGCGGGAGGCACTACCTACGAGCAGTACTTC. The variable domain in full, with the rest retrieved from reference TRBV18 and TRBJ2-7, is NAGVMQNPRHLVRRRGQEARLRCSPMKGHSHVYWYRQLPEEGLKFMVYLQKENIIDESGMPKERFSAEFPKEGPSILRIQQVVRGDSAAYFCASSPRAAGGTTYEQYFGPGTRLTVT.